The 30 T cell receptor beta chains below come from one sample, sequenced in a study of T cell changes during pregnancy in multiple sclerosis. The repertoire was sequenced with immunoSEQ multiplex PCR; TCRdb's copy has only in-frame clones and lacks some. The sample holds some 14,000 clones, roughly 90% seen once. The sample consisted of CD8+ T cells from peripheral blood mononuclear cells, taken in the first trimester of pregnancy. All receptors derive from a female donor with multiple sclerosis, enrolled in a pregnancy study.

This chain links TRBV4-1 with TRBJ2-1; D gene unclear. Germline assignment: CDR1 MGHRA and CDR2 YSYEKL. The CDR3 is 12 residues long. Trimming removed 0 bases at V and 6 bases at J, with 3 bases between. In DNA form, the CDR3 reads TGCGCCAGCAGCCAAGATCTCAATGAGCAGTTCTTC. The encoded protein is CASSQDLNEQFF.

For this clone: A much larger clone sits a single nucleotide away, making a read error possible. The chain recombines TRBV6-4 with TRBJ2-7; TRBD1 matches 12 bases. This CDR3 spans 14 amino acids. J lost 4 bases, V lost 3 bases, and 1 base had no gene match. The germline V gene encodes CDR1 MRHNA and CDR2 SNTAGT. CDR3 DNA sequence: TGTGCCAGCAGTGAGGGACAGGGGGCGTACGAGCAGTACTTC. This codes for CASSEGQGAYEQYF.

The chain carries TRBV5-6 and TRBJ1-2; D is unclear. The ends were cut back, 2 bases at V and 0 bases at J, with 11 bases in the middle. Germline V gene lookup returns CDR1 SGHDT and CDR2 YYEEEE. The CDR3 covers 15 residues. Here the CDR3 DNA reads TGTGCCAGCAGCTTCAGGAGGAGAACTAACTATGGCTACACCTTC. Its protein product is CASSFRRRTNYGYTF. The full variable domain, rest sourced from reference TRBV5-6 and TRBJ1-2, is DAGVTQSPTHLIKTRGQQVTLRCSPKSGHDTVSWYQQALGQGPQFIFQYYEEEERQRGNFPDRFSGHQFPNYSSELNVNALLLGDSALYLCASSFRRRTNYGYTFGSGTRLTVV.

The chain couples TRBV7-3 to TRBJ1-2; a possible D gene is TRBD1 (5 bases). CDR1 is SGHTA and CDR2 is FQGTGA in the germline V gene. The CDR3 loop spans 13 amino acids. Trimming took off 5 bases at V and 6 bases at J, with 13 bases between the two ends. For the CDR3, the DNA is TGTGCCAGCAGCCCCAGGTTAGGGGATGGCTACACCTTC. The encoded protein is CASSPRLGDGYTF. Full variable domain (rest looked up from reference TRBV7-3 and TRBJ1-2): GAGVSQTPSNKVTEKGKYVELRCDPISGHTALYWYRQSLGQGPEFLIYFQGTGAADDSGLPNDRFFAVRPEGSVSTLKIQRTERGDSAVYLCASSPRLGDGYTFGSGTRLTVV.

CDR3 DNA: TGCGCCAGCAGTGAGTTGCAGGGGGGTAATGAGCAGTTCTTC. It translates to CASSELQGGNEQFF. The V call is TRBV10-2, the J call TRBJ2-1; tentative D call: TRBD1 (7 bases). V lost 1 base and J 7 bases, leaving 11 bases between the germline ends. The germline V gene encodes CDR1 WSHSY and CDR2 SAAADI. The CDR3 is made up of 14 amino acids.

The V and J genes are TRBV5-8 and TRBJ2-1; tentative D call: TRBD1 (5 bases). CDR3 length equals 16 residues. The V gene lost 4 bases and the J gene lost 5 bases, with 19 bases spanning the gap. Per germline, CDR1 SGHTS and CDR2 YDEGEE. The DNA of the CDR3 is TGTGCCAGCAGCCCCGGCAGGGAAGCTTTACACAATGAGCAGTTCTTC. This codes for CASSPGREALHNEQFF.

Here the CDR3 reads CASSLDRGSEQYF. The CDR3 nucleotides are TGTGCCAGCAGTCTCGACAGGGGGAGTGAGCAGTACTTC. V and J are TRBV27 and TRBJ2-7; TRBD1 agrees at 9 bases. CDR1 and CDR2 (germline): MNHEY, SMNVEV (reference sequence). The CDR3 is 13 amino acids. With V trimmed by 5 bases and J by 7 bases, 6 bases remained unmatched.

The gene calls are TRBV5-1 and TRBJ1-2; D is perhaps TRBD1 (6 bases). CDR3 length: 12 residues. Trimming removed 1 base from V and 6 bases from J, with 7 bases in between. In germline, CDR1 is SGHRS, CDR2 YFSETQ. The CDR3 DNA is TGCGCCAGCAGCTTGCAGGGGAATGGCTACACCTTC. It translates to CASSLQGNGYTF. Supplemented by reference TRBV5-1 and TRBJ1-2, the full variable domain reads KAGVTQTPRYLIKTRGQQVTLSCSPISGHRSVSWYQQTPGQGLQFLFEYFSETQRNKGNFPGRFSGRQFSNSRSEMNVSTLELGDSALYLCASSLQGNGYTFGSGTRLTVV.

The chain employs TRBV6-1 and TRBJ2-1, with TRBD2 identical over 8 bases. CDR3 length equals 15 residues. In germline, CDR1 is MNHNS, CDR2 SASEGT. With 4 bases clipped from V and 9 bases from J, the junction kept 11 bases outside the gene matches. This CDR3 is CASSGGSGEFGEQFF. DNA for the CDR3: TGTGCCAGCAGTGGGGGTAGCGGGGAGTTCGGTGAGCAGTTCTTC.

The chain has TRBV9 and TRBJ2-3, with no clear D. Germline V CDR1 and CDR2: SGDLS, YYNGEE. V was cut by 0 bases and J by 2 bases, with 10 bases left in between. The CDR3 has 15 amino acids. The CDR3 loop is CASSVELMNTDTQYF. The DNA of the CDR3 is TGTGCCAGCAGCGTAGAACTGATGAACACAGATACGCAGTATTTT.

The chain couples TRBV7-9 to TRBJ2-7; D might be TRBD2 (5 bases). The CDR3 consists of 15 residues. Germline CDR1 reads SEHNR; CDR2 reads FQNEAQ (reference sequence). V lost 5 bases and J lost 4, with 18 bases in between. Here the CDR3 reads CASSPPERAFYEQYF. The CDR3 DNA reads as TGTGCCAGCAGCCCCCCCGAGAGGGCCTTTTACGAGCAGTACTTC.

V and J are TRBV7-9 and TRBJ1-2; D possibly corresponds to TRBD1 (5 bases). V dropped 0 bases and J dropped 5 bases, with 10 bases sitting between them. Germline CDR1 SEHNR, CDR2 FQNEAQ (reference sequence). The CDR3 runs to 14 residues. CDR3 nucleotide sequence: TGTGCCAGCAGCTTAGCTGAGACAGTATATGGCTACACCTTC. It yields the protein CASSLAETVYGYTF.

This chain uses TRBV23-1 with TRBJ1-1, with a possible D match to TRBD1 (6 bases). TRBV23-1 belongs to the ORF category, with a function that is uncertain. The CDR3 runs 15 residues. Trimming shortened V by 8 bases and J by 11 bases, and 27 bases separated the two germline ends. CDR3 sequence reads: CASPFPPRGAEGAFF. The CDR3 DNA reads TGCGCCAGCCCCTTTCCCCCCCGGGGGGCTGAGGGCGCTTTCTTT.

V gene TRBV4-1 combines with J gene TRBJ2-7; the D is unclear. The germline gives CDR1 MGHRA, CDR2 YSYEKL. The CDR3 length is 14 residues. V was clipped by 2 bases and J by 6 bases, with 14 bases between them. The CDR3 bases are TGCGCCAGCAGCCAAAGTCGTAATTACGGCGAGCAGTACTTC. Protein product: CASSQSRNYGEQYF.

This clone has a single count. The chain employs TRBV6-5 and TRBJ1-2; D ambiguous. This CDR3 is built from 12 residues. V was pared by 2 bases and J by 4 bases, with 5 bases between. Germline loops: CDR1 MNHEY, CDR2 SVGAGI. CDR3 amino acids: CASSYTGYGYTF. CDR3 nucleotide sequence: TGTGCCAGCAGTTACACCGGCTATGGCTACACCTTC.

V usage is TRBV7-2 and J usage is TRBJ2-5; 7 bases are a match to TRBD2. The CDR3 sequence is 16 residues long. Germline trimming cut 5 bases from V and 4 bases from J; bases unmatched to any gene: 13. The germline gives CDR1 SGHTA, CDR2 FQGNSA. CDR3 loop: CASSPEGEGTGETQYF. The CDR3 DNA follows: TGTGCCAGCAGCCCCGAAGGGGAGGGGACGGGAGAGACCCAGTACTTC.

The CDR3 bases are TGTGCCAGCTCCACCCCCCCGGGGGGAGGCTACACCTTC. This gives the protein CASSTPPGGGYTF. The V gene is TRBV18, the J gene TRBJ1-2; D might be TRBD1 (5 bases). The CDR3 length is 13 residues. Germline lookup yields CDR1 KGHSH and CDR2 LQKENI. The ends were cut back, 6 bases at V and 8 bases at J, with 16 bases in the middle.

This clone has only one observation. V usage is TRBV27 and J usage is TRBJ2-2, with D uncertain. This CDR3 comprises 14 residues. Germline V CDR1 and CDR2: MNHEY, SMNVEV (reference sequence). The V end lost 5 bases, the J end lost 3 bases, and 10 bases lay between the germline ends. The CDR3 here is CASSAMGDTGELFF. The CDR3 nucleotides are TGTGCCAGCAGTGCTATGGGCGACACCGGGGAGCTGTTTTTT.

CDR3 in DNA: TGTGCCAGCAGTGAAAATAGCGGGGGGGCCACAGATACGCAGTATTTT. It yields the protein CASSENSGGATDTQYF. The V call is TRBV6-1, the J call TRBJ2-3; TRBD2 matches 11 bases. The CDR3 covers 16 residues. CDR1 is MNHNS and CDR2 is SASEGT in the germline V gene. Trimming at V came to 2 bases and at J to 2 bases, leaving 3 bases not matched to a gene.

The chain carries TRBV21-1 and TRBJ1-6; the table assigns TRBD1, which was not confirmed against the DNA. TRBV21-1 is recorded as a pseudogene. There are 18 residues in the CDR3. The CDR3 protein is CASSKNRDDSSYNSPLHF. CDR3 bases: TGTGCCAGCAGCAAAAACAGGGATGACAGCTCCTATAATTCACCCCTCCACTTT.

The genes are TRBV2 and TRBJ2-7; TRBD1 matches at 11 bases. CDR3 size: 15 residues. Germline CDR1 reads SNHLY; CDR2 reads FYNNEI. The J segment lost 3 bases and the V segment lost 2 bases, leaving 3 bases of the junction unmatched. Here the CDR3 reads CASSETGQGDYEQYF. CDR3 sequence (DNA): TGTGCCAGCAGTGAAACGGGACAGGGGGACTACGAGCAGTACTTC.

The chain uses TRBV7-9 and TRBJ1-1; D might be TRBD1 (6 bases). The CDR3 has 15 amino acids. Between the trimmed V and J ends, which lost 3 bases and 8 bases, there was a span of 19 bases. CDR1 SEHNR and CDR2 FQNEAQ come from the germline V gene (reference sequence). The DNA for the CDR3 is TGTGCCAGCAGCTTGGGACACGGACAGAGTGTGGAAGCTTTCTTT. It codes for CASSLGHGQSVEAFF.

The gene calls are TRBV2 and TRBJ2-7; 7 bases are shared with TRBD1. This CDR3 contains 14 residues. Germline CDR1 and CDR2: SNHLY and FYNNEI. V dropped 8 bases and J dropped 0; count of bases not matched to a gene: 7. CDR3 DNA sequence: TGTGCCAGCTGGGACAGCTCAAGCTCCTACGAGCAGTACTTC. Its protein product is CASWDSSSSYEQYF.

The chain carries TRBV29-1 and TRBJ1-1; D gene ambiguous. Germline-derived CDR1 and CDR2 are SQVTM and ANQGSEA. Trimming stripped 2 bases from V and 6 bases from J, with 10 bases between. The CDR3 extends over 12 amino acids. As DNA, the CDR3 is TGCAGCGTTGAATCCCCCCGTGCTGAAGCTTTCTTT. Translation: CSVESPRAEAFF.

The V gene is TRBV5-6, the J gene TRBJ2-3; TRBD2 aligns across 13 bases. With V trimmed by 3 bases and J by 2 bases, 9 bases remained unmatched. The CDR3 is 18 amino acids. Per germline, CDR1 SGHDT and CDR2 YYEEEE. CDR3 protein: CASSSGLAGTWDTDTQYF. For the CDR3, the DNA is TGTGCCAGCAGCTCGGGACTAGCGGGGACCTGGGACACAGATACGCAGTATTTT.

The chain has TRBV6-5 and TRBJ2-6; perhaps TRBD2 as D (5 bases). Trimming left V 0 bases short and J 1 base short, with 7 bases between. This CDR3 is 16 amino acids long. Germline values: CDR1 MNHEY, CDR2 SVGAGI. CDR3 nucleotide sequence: TGTGCCAGCAGTTACTCAACGGGGTCTGGGGCCAACGTCCTGACTTTC. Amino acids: CASSYSTGSGANVLTF.

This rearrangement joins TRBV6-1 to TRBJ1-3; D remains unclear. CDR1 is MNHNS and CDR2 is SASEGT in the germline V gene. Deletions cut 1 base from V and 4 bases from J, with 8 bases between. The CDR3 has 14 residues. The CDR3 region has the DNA TGTGCCAGCAGTGAAGGAGAGGGAGGAAACACCATATATTTT. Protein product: CASSEGEGGNTIYF.

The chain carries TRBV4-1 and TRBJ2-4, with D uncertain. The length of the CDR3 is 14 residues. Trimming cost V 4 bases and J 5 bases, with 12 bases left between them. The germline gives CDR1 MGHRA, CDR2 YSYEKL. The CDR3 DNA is TGCGCCAGCAGCCCTGAGGCGGCTCAAAACATTCAGTACTTC. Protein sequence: CASSPEAAQNIQYF.

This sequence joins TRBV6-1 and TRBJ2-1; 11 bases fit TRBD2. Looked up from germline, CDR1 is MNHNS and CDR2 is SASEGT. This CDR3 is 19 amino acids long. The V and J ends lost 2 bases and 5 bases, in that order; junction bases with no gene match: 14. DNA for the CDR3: TGTGCCAGCAGTGAAATCATCTCGGCTAGCGGGGGGCCCGACAATGAGCAGTTCTTC. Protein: CASSEIISASGGPDNEQFF.

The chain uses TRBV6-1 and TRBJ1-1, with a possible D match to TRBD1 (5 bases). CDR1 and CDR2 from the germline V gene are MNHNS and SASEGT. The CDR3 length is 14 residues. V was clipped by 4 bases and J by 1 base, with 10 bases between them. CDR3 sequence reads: CASSVDSENTEAFF. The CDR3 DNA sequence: TGTGCCAGCAGTGTAGACAGCGAGAACACTGAAGCTTTCTTT.